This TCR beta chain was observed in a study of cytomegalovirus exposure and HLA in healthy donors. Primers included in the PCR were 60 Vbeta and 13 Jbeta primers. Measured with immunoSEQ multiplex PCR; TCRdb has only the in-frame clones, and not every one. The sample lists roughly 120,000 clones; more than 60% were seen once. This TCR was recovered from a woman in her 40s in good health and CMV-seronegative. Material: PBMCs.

CDR3 sequence (DNA): TGTGCCAGCAGCTTTCTAGCGGGGGATGGAAATGAGCAGTTCTTC. This codes for CASSFLAGDGNEQFF. This chain joins TRBV7-3 and TRBJ2-1; 10 nucleotides match TRBD2. With 3 bases clipped from V and 7 bases from J, the junction kept 6 bases outside the gene matches. This CDR3 is 15 amino acids long. From germline, CDR1 is SGHTA and CDR2 FQGTGA. The full variable domain, in which reference TRBV7-3 and TRBJ2-1 provide the parts outside the CDR3, is GAGVSQTPSNKVTEKGKYVELRCDPISGHTALYWYRQSLGQGPEFLIYFQGTGAADDSGLPNDRFFAVRPEGSVSTLKIQRTERGDSAVYLCASSFLAGDGNEQFFGPGTRLTVL.